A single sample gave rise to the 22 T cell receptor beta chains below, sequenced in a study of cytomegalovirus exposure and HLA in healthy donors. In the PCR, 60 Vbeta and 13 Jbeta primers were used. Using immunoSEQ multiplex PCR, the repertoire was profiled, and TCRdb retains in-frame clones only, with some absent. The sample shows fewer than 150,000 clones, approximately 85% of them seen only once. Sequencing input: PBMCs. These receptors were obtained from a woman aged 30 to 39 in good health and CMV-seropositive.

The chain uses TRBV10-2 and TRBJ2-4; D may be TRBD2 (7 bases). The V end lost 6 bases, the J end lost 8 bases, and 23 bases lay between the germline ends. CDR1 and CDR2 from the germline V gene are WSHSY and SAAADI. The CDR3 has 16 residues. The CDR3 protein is CASSPRRGEGADIQYF. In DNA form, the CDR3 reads TGCGCCAGCAGCCCTAGGAGGGGGGAGGGTGCGGACATTCAGTACTTC.

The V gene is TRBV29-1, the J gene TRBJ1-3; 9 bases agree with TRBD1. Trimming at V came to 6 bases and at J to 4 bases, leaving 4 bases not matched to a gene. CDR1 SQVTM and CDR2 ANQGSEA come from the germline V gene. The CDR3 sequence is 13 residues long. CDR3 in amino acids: CSVAGQGGNTIYF. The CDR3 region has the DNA TGCAGCGTCGCGGGACAGGGAGGAAACACCATATATTTT.

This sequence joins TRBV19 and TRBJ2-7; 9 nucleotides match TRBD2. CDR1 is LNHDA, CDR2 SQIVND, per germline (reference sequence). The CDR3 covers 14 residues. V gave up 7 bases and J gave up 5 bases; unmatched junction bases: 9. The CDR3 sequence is CASTSFAGGNEQYF. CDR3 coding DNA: TGTGCCAGTACCAGCTTTGCGGGAGGGAACGAGCAGTACTTC.

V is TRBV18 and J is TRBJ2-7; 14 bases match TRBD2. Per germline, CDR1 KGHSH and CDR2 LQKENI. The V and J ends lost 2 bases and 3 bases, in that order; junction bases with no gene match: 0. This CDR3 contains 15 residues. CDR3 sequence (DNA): TGTGCCAGCTCACCAGGGACTAGCGGGAGCTACGAGCAGTACTTC. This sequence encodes CASSPGTSGSYEQYF. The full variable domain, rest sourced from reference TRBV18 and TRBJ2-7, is NAGVMQNPRHLVRRRGQEARLRCSPMKGHSHVYWYRQLPEEGLKFMVYLQKENIIDESGMPKERFSAEFPKEGPSILRIQQVVRGDSAAYFCASSPGTSGSYEQYFGPGTRLTVT.

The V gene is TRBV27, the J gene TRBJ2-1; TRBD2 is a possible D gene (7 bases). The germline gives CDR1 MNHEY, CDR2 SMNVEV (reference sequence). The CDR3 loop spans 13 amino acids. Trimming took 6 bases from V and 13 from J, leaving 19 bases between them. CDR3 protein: CASSKGGRVKQFF. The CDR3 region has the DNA TGTGCCAGCAGCAAGGGGGGGAGGGTGAAACAGTTCTTC.

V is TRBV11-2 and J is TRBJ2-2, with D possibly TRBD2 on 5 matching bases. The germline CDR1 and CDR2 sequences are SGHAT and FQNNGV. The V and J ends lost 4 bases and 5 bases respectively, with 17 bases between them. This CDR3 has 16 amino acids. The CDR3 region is CASSSHERARTGELFF. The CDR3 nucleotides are TGTGCCAGCAGCTCGCATGAGAGGGCGCGTACCGGGGAGCTGTTTTTT.

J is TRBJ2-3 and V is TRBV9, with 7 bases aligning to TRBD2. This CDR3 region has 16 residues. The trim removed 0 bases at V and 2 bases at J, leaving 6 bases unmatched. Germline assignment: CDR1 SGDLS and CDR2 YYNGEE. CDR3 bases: TGTGCCAGCAGCGTAGCGGGGGGAGGCGTCACAGATACGCAGTATTTT. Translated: CASSVAGGGVTDTQYF.

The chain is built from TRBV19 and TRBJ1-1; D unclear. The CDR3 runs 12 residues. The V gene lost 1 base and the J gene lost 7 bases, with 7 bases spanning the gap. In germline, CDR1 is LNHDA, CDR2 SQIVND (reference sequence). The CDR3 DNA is TGTGCCAGTAGTATAGGGCACCTTGAAGCTTTCTTT. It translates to CASSIGHLEAFF.

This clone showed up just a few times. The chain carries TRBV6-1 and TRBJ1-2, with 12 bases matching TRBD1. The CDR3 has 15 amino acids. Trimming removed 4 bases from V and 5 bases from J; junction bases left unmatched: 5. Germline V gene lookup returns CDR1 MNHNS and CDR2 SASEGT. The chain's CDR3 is CASSAGTGGRYGYTF. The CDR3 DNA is TGTGCCAGCAGTGCCGGGACAGGGGGCCGGTATGGCTACACCTTC.

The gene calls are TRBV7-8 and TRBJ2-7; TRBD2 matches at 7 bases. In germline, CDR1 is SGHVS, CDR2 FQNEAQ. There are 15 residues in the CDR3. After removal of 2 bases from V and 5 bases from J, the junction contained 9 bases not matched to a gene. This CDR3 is CASSLMTAGEHEQYF. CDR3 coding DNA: TGTGCCAGCAGCTTAATGACGGCGGGGGAACACGAGCAGTACTTC.

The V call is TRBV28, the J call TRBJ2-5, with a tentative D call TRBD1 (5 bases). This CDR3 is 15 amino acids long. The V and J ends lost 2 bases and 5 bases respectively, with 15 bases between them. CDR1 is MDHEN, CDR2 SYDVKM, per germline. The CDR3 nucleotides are TGTGCCAGCAGTTTAGGCAGGGTTTATCGGGAGACCCAGTACTTC. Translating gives CASSLGRVYRETQYF.

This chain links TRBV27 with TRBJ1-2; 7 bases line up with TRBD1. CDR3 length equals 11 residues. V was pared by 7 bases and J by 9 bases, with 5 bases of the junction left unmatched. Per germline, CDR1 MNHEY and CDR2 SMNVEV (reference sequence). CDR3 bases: TGTGCCAGCAAGTACAGGGGACGCTACACCTTC. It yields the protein CASKYRGRYTF.

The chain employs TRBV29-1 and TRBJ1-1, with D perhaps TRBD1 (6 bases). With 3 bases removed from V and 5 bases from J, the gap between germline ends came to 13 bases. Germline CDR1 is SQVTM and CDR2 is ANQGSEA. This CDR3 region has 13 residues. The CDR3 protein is CSVEGRGGTEAFF. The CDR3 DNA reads TGCAGCGTTGAGGGGAGGGGGGGGACTGAAGCTTTCTTT.

The CDR3 DNA sequence: TGTGCCACCAGCAGAGCCTCCGGGGAGCTGTTTTTT. It specifies CATSRASGELFF. V is TRBV15 and J is TRBJ2-2; no definite D call. Germline lookup yields CDR1 LNHNV and CDR2 YYDKDF (reference sequence). V gave up 1 base and J gave up 6 bases, with 3 bases separating them. CDR3 length equals 12 residues. Full variable domain (rest looked up from reference TRBV15 and TRBJ2-2): DAMVIQNPRYQVTQFGKPVTLSCSQTLNHNVMYWYQQKSSQAPKLLFHYYDKDFNNEADTPDNFQSRRPNTSFCFLDIRSPGLGDTAMYLCATSRASGELFFGEGSRLTVL.

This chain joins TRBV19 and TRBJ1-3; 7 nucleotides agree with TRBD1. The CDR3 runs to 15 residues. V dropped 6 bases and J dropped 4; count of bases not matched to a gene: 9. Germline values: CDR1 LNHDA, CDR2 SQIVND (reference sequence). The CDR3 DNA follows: TGTGCCAGTAGGGCCCAGGGGACAGCGGGAAACACCATATATTTT. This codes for CASRAQGTAGNTIYF.

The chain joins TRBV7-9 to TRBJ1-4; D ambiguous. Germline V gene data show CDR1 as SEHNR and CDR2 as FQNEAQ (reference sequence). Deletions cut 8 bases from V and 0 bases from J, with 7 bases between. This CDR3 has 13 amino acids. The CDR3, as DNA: TGTGCCAGCGAGGCCCCAACTAATGAAAAACTGTTTTTT. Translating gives CASEAPTNEKLFF. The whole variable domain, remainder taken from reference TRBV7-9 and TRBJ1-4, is DTGVSQNPRHKITKRGQNVTFRCDPISEHNRLYWYRQTLGQGPEFLTYFQNEAQLEKSRLLSDRFSAERPKGSFSTLEIQRTEQGDSAMYLCASEAPTNEKLFFGSGTQLSVL.

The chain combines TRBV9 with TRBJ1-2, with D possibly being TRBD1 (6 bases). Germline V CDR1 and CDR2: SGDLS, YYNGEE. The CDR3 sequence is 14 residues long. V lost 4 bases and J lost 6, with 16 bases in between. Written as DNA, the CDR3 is TGTGCCAGCAGCTTTACCGGGACAACTGATGGCTACACCTTC. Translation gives CASSFTGTTDGYTF.

The CDR3 nucleotides read TGTGCCAGCTCACCCTCCACTGGACTAGCGGGAGTTTCAGATACGCAGTATTTT. Its translation: CASSPSTGLAGVSDTQYF. The rearrangement joins TRBV18 to TRBJ2-3; TRBD2 agrees at 13 bases. Losses at the gene ends were 3 bases for V and 4 bases for J; bases not matched to a gene: 10. The CDR3 runs 18 residues. The germline V gene encodes CDR1 KGHSH and CDR2 LQKENI.

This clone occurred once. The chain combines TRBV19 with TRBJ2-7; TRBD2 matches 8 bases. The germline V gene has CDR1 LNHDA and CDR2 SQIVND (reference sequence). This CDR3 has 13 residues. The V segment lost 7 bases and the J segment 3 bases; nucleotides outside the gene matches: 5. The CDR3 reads CASKAGGRYEQYF. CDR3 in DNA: TGTGCCAGTAAGGCGGGGGGCCGCTACGAGCAGTACTTC.

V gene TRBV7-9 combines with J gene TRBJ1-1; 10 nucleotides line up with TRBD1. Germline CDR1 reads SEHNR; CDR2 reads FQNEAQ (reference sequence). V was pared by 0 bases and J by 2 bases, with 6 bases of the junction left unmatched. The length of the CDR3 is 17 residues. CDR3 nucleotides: TGTGCCAGCAGCTTAGCTGGGGGGACAGGGGCAAACACTGAAGCTTTCTTT. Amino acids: CASSLAGGTGANTEAFF.

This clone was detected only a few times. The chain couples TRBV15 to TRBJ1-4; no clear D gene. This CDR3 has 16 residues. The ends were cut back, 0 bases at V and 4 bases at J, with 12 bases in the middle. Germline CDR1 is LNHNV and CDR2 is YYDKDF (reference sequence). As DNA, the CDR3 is TGTGCCACCAGCAGAGATGAAGAAGCTGTTAATGAAAAACTGTTTTTT. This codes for CATSRDEEAVNEKLFF.

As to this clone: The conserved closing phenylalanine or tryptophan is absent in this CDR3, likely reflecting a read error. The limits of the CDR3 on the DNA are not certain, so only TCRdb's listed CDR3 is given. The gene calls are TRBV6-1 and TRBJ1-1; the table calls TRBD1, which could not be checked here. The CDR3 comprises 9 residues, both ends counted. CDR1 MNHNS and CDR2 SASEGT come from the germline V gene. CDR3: CASSGTGVR.